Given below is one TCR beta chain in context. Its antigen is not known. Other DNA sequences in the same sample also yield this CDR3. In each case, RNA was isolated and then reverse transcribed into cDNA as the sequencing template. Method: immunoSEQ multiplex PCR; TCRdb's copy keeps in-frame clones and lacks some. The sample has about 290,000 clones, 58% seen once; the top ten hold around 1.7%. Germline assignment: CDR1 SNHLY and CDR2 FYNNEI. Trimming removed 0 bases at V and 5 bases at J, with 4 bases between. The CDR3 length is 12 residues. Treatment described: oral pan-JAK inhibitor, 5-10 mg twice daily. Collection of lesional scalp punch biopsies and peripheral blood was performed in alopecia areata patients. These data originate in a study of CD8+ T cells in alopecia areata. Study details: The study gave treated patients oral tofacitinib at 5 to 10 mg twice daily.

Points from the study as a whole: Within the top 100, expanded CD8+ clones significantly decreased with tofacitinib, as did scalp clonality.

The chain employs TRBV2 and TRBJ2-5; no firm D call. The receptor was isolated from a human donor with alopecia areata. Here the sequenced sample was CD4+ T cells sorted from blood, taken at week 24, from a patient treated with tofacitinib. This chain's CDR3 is CASSEARETQYF. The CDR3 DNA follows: TGTGCCAGCAGTGAAGCGAGGGAGACCCAGTACTTC. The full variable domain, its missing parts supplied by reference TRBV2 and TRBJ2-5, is EPEVTQTPSHQVTQMGQEVILRCVPISNHLYFYWYRQILGQKVEFLVSFYNNEISEKSEIFDDQFSVERPDGSNFTLKIRSTKLEDSAMYFCASSEARETQYFGPGTRLLVL.